This T cell receptor beta chain is from a study of blood T cell repertoires in COVID-19. For the study at large: From T cells, B-cell-depleted T cells, or PBMCs came the material, which was cDNA or gDNA.

In germline, CDR1 is MDHEN, CDR2 SYDVKM. The CDR3 totals 15 residues. The ends were cut back, 2 bases at V and 2 bases at J, with 12 bases in the middle. Original methodology: Reference gene primers were amplified, and this amplification served to estimate nucleated cell counts. Data came from immunoSEQ multiplex PCR; TCRdb stores just in-frame clones and leaves some out. D and trimming come from the DNA, and the V and J calls and clone size come from that table. The table shows around 120,000 clones, with around nine tenths occurring only once. Sequencing was carried out using peripheral blood. The chain has TRBV28 and TRBJ1-1; D not resolved. The TCR was taken from a human donor with active COVID-19. The donor label of this sample is uncertain. CDR3 DNA sequence: TGTGCCAGCAGTTTACCTGGTGAGGATAACACTGAAGCTTTCTTT. Its protein product is CASSLPGEDNTEAFF.